This T cell receptor (beta chain) was obtained from a study of cytomegalovirus exposure and HLA in healthy donors. Study overall: Earlier findings included about 120 million unique TCR beta sequences obtained from 170 million or so T cells. Of 300 to 500 genotyped donors, 70% to 85% clustered with self-reported Caucasian donors.

Whole-study findings and limits: A later analysis showed HLA-associated TCR beta chains outstripping equally common others in clonal expansion. The majority of CMV-associated TCR beta chains were reported as apparently HLA-restricted in a later analysis.

This clone was observed a few times. Its antigen is currently unknown. Vbeta (60) and Jbeta (13) primers were used in the PCR. Profiled with immunoSEQ multiplex PCR; TCRdb holds only in-frame clones, not every one. This table holds about 140,000 clones, over 80% found once. The sequence derives from a female donor in good health and CMV-seronegative. Sequencing was performed on PBMCs.

The CDR3 DNA sequence: TGCGCCAGCAGTGTGGGACAGCGGAATGGGGCCAACGTCCTGACTTTC. Encoded protein: CASSVGQRNGANVLTF. The V and J genes are TRBV10-1 and TRBJ2-6, with TRBD1 matching 7 bases. The germline V gene has CDR1 WNHNN and CDR2 SYGVQD (reference sequence). This CDR3 has 16 residues. Trimming took 4 bases from V and 3 from J; bases not matched to a gene: 6.